This T cell receptor (beta chain) was found in a study of blood T cells in healthy people across ages. A second PCR, run for roughly 6 to 11 cycles, used a sample-barcoded 5' primer plus a J-beta primer mix. Via MiXCR, TCRdb re-called the 5' RACE reads, giving one row per CDR3 protein. The sample carries around 870,000 distinct CDR3 sequences, under 30% recorded once. The CDR3 spans 16 residues. Germline CDR1 is MNHEY and CDR2 is SVGAGI. Remarks on this clonotype: An end of the junction differs from the germline gene, which may be a read error.

The material sequenced was blood. The rearrangement joins TRBV6-5 to TRBJ2-7; the D gene is possibly TRBD1 (6 bases). The J call is uncertain, as TRBJ2-5 better fits the DNA end. The sequence came from a woman of 80 years or more in good health. DNA of the CDR3: TGTGCCCGCAGTTACTCGAGGTTTCAGGGGCGGGAGACCCAGTACTTC. Amino acids: CARSYSRFQGRETQYF.